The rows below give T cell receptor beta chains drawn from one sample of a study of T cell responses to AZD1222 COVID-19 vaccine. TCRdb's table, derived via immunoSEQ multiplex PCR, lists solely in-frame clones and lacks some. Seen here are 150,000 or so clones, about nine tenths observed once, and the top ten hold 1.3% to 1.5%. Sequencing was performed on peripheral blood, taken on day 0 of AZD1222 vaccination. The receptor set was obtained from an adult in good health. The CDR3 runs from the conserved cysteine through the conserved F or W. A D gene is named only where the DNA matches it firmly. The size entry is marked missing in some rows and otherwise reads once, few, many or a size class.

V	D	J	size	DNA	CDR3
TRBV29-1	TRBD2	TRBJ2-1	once	TGCAGCGTTGAAGTGGGGGGTGGACTAGCGGGATACAATGAGCAGTTCTTC	CSVEVGGGLAGYNEQFF
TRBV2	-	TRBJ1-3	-	TGTGCCAGCAGTGATGAGGGGATCTCTGGAAACACCATATATTTT	CASSDEGISGNTIYF
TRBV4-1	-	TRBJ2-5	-	TGCGCCAGCAGCCTTCTGGGGCAGATCCAAGAGACCCAGTACTTC	CASSLLGQIQETQYF
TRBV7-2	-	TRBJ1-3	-	TGTGCCAGCAGCTTAGGAAACTCTGGAAACACCATATATTTT	CASSLGNSGNTIYF
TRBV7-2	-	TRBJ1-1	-	TGTGCCAGCAGCCAGGGGACCACTGAAGCTTTCTTT	CASSQGTTEAFF
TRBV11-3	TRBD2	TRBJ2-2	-	TGTGCCAGCAGCCAGACTAGCGGATACACCGGGGAGCTGTTTTTT	CASSQTSGYTGELFF
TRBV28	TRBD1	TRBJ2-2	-	TGTGCCAGCAGTACAGGGGGCGCAAGTAGGTCGGGGGAGCTGTTTTTT	CASSTGGASRSGELFF
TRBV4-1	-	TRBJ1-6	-	TGCGCCAGCAGCCAACTCCTGGCGGGTTACTCCTATAATTCACCCCTCCACTTT	CASSQLLAGYSYNSPLHF
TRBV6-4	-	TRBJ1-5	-	TGTGCCGAAGGGACCGTTACAGGGAACAATCAGCCCCAGCATTTT	CAEGTVTGNNQPQHF
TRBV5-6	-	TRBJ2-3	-	TGTGCCAGCAATTTGGGAATAACAGATACGCAGTATTTT	CASNLGITDTQYF
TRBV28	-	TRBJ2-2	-	TGTGCCAGCAGTTTATGGAGCGGCGGGGAGCTGTTTTTT	CASSLWSGGELFF
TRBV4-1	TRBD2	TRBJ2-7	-	TGCGCCAGCAGCCAGGGTCTAGCGGGGGGCCCCTACGAGCAGTACTTC	CASSQGLAGGPYEQYF
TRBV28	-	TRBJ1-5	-	TGTGCCAGCGTGGGGGAGAGCTATAGCAATCAGCCCCAGCATTTT	CASVGESYSNQPQHF
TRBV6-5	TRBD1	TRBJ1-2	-	TGTGCCAGCGGGGGGACAGGGGGTTCCTATGGCTACACCTTC	CASGGTGGSYGYTF
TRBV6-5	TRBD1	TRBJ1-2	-	TGTGCCAGCAGAATTTCGGGACAGGGTGGCTATGGCTACACCTTC	CASRISGQGGYGYTF
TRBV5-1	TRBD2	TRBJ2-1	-	TGCGCCAGCAGGACAGGACTAGCGGTGACCTACAATGAGCAGTTCTTC	CASRTGLAVTYNEQFF
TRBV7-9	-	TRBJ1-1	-	TGTGCCAGCAGCCCCCGGGGGACTGAAGCTTTCTTT	CASSPRGTEAFF
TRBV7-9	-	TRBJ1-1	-	TGTGCCAGCAGACCTCAGATGAACACTGAAGCTTTCTTT	CASRPQMNTEAFF
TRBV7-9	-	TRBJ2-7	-	TGTGCCAGCAGCTTTTCCACCGGGACGGATGAGCAGTACTTC	CASSFSTGTDEQYF
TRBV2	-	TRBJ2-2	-	TGTGCCAGCATAAAAGGGGCGAACACCGGGGAGCTGTTTTTT	CASIKGANTGELFF
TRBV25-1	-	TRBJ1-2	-	TGTGCCAGCCTTGACTCTTTTAACTATGGCTACACCTTC	CASLDSFNYGYTF
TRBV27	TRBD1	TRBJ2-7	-	TGTGCCAGCAGTTTGACCGGGACAGGGGGCTCCTACGAGCAGTACTTC	CASSLTGTGGSYEQYF
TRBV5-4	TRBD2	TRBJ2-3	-	TGTGCCAGCAGCTTGGACCCTACTAGCGGCCTCACAGATACGCAGTATTTT	CASSLDPTSGLTDTQYF
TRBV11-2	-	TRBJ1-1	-	TGTGCCAGCAGCTTAGGGGGAGAAGCTTTCTTT	CASSLGGEAFF
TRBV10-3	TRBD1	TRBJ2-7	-	TGTGCCATCAAGGGGACAGCCCCTAACGAGCAGTACTTC	CAIKGTAPNEQYF
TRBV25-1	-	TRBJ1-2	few	TGTGCCAGCCGTGCGGCCGGTGGCTACACCTTC	CASRAAGGYTF
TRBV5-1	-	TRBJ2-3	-	TGCGCCAGCAGCTTGTTGGGCAGCCCCACAGATACGCAGTATTTT	CASSLLGSPTDTQYF
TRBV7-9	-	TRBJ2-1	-	TGTGCCAGCAGCTCTACTCACATCGGGGCGTTAGGGTACAATGAGCAGTTCTTC	CASSSTHIGALGYNEQFF
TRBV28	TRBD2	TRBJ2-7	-	TGTGCCAGCAGTTTTCGACTAGCGGGATTCTACGAGCAGTACTTC	CASSFRLAGFYEQYF
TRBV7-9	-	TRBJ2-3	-	TGTGCCAGCAGCCTCACCCCCGATACGCAGTATTTT	CASSLTPDTQYF
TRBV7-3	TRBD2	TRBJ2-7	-	TGTGCCAGCAGCTCCACCGGCCTAGCGGGCGAGCAGTACTTC	CASSSTGLAGEQYF
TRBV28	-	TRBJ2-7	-	TGTGCCAGCAGTTTAGGGAGGCCTGAGAACGAGCAGTACTTC	CASSLGRPENEQYF
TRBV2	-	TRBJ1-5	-	TGTGCCAGCAGGTCACAGGGCAATCAGCCCCAGCATTTT	CASRSQGNQPQHF
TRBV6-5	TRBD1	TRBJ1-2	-	TGTGCCAGCAGTTTACAGGGGGCCTATGGCTACACCTTC	CASSLQGAYGYTF
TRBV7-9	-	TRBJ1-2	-	TGTGCCAGCAGCTTACCTGGGACGGCAGCTAACTATGGCTACACCTTC	CASSLPGTAANYGYTF
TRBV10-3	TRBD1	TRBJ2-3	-	TGTGCCATCAGTGTGCAGGGGGTCGATACGCAGTATTTT	CAISVQGVDTQYF
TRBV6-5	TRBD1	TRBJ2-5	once	TGTGCCAGCATTCGACAGGGCCAGGAGACCCAGTACTTC	CASIRQGQETQYF
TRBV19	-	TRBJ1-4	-	TGTGCCAGTAGTACCGGGACCCCCAGTGAAAAACTGTTTTTT	CASSTGTPSEKLFF
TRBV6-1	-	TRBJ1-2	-	TGTGCCAGCAGTGAGGTGAGCTATGGCTACACCTTC	CASSEVSYGYTF
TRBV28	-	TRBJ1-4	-	TGTGCCAGCAGGAGACAGTCAGAAAAACTGTTTTTT	CASRRQSEKLFF
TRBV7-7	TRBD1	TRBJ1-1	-	TGTGCTAGCAGCCAGACAGGGGACCCAGGCGCTGAAGCTTTCTTT	CASSQTGDPGAEAFF
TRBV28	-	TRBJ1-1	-	TGTGCCACCAAACTAGGACAGATTGAAGCTTTCTTT	CATKLGQIEAFF
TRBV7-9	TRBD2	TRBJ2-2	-	TGTGCCAGCAGCTCGGGGACTAGCGGGAGGTCCGGGGAGCTGTTTTTT	CASSSGTSGRSGELFF
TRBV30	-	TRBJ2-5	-	TGTGCCTGGGTCAGGGGAGAGACCCAGTACTTC	CAWVRGETQYF
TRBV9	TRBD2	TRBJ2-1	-	TGTGCCAGCAGCGTAGTAGGAGGAATAGCGGGAGGCGCCTACAATGAGCAGTTCTTC	CASSVVGGIAGGAYNEQFF
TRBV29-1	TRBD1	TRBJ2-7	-	TGCAGCGTTGAGGGTACAGGGGGCTGGGAGCAGTACTTC	CSVEGTGGWEQYF
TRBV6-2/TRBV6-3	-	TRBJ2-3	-	TGTGCCAGCAGTTACTCGATGGGTCCGGTGCAGTATTTT	CASSYSMGPVQYF
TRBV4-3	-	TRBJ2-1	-	TGCGCCAGCAGCCAAGGAGGAGTTGAGCAGTTCTTC	CASSQGGVEQFF
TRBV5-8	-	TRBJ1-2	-	TGTGCCAGCAGCCGACCTGGGGGGATCTATGGCTACACCTTC	CASSRPGGIYGYTF
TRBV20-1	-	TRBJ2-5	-	TGCAGTGGTCACAGGGAAGAGACCCAGTACTTC	CSGHREETQYF
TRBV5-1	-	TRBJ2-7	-	TGCGCCAGCAGCTTATTGCCGGGAGTTGGCTACGAGCAGTACTTC	CASSLLPGVGYEQYF
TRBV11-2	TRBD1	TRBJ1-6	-	TGTGCCAGCAGCTTAGATTTGGGGGACAGGGACTATTCACCCCTCCACTTT	CASSLDLGDRDYSPLHF
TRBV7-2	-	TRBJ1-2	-	TGTGCCAGCAGCTCACCCACAGGGTCCTTAAACTATGGCTACACCTTC	CASSSPTGSLNYGYTF
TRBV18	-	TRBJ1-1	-	TGTGCCAGCTCACCTCAGGGTATGAACACTGAAGCTTTCTTT	CASSPQGMNTEAFF
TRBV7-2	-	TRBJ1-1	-	TGTGCCAGCAGCCTATCGAAGGGCACTGAAGCTTTCTTT	CASSLSKGTEAFF
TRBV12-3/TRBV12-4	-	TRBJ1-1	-	TGTGCCAGCGACTTTGGAGCGAACACTGAAGCTTTCTTT	CASDFGANTEAFF
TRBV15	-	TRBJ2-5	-	TGTGCCACCAGCAGAGATGTGGGGGAGACCCAGTACTTC	CATSRDVGETQYF
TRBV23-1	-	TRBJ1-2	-	TGCGCCAGCAGTCAATCGAAACCGCCAACCTATGGCTACACCTTC	CASSQSKPPTYGYTF
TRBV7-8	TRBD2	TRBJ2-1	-	TGTGCCAGCAGCCCCAGACTAGCGGGGGGGAATGAGCAGTTCTTC	CASSPRLAGGNEQFF
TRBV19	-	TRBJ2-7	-	TGTGCCAGTAGCCCTAGAGGGGGGCGAAATTCCTACGAGCAGTACTTC	CASSPRGGRNSYEQYF